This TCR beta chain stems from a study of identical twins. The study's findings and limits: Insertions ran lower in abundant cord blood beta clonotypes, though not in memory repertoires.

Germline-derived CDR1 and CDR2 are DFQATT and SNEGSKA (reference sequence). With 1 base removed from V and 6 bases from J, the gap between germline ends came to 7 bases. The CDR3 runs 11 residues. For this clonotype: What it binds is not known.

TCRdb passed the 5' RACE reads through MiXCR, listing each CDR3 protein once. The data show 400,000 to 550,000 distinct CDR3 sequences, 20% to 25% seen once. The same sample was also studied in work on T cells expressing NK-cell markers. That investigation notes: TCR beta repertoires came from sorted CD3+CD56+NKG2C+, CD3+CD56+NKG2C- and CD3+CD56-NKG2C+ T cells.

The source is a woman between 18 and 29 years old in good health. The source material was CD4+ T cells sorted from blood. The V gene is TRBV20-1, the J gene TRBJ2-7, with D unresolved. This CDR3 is CSARGGVEQYF. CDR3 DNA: TGCAGTGCTAGAGGTGGGGTCGAGCAGTACTTC.